These 4 T cell receptor beta chains were all obtained from the same sample, sequenced in a study of OX40 agonist ivuxolimab in advanced cancers. The repertoire was sequenced with immunoSEQ multiplex PCR; TCRdb's copy has only in-frame clones and lacks some. The data contain around 12,000 clones, about three quarters of them seen just once; the ten biggest clones take up more than 15%. Sequencing was performed on CD4+ or CD8+ T cells sorted from blood, taken in a trial of the OX40 agonist ivuxolimab. The receptors come from an adult with an advanced solid tumor such as melanoma, head and neck, liver or kidney cancer.

The chain has TRBV6-1 and TRBJ2-6; TRBD1 aligns across 10 bases. Germline values: CDR1 MNHNS, CDR2 SASEGT. J gave up 3 bases and V 3 bases, and 5 bases lay outside the gene matches. CDR3 length: 17 amino acids. In DNA form, the CDR3 reads TGTGCCAGCAGTGACAGACAGGGGGCGGGTGGGGCCAACGTCCTGACTTTC. Translation: CASSDRQGAGGANVLTF.

V is TRBV7-9 and J is TRBJ2-1, with 7 positions matching TRBD1. The CDR3 length is 14 residues. Trimming at V came to 4 bases and at J to 6 bases, leaving 6 bases not matched to a gene. Germline CDR1 SEHNR, CDR2 FQNEAQ (reference sequence). The CDR3 sequence is CASSYRTGSNEQFF. Here the CDR3 DNA reads TGTGCCAGCAGCTATAGGACAGGATCCAATGAGCAGTTCTTC.

V is TRBV5-6 and J is TRBJ1-2, with no clear D. Trimming took 0 bases from V and 5 from J, leaving 20 bases between them. The germline CDR1 and CDR2 sequences are SGHDT and YYEEEE. The CDR3 is 17 residues long. DNA for the CDR3: TGTGCCAGCAGCTTGGATTTCCGCGAATCCCCAGAATATGGCTACACCTTC. It codes for CASSLDFRESPEYGYTF.

This sequence joins TRBV23-1 and TRBJ1-5, with D unresolved. TRBV23-1 is known as an ORF, though its function is uncertain. This CDR3 comprises 17 residues. V dropped 8 bases and J dropped 2 bases, with 22 bases sitting between them. The CDR3 loop reads CASVNRRRGYGNQPQHF. The CDR3 DNA reads as TGCGCCAGCGTAAACCGGAGGCGGGGTTACGGCAATCAGCCCCAGCATTTT.